This T cell receptor beta chain was recorded in a study of shared clonotypes between healthy human individuals (TCRdb year 2020). With regard to the full study: The cohort included a few men and a couple of women between 18 and 49 years of age. The study deeply sequenced blood TCR repertoires of five healthy adults to estimate repertoire size and the extent of clonotype sharing between individuals. For each donor, CD4 naive and CD4 memory were each run on three plates, CD8 naive on two plates, and CD8 memory on one plate. Between about 0.85 and 9.5 billion PBMCs per donor were obtained by leukapheresis. To increase sequencing depth and limit assay-specific biases, different laboratories used diverse techniques to prepare libraries and sequence TCR repertoires. Findings and caveats that apply to the study as a whole: Because the study included a small number of donors, the genetic and exposure-history diversity represented was limited. Pairwise subsampling led to the expectation that sequencing depth would affect the degree of clonotype sharing among donors. Across several donors, about 4.5% of naive CD4, roughly 3.5% of naive CD8, approximately 2.5% of memory CD4, and 0.4% to 0.45% of memory CD8 clonotypes were shared. Naive subsets generally had larger estimated clonotype richness than memory subsets did. Clonotypes shared by all four sorted-subset donors showed higher generation probabilities than non-shared clonotypes. Only blood was sampled, and tissue TCR repertoires likely differ from those in blood. Rarefaction of sorted-subset datasets indicated incomplete sequencing despite the large sequencing depth.

As concerns this clone: Its antigen is currently not known. Per-base qualities were not stored, and no clone one base away is much larger.

Healthy HIV-negative adults with no recently reported acute infections or vaccinations were included as donors. Only Caucasian adults living in Nashville, Tennessee, USA were represented among the donors. The CD8 memory samples were a combination of magnetically selected CD45RO+ cells and CCR7-negative CD45RA+ effector memory (TemRA) cells. After blood collection by leukapheresis, PBMCs were isolated using Ficoll-Histopaque density gradient centrifugation and then cryopreserved in the vapor phase of liquid nitrogen. Analytical flow cytometry was used to check the purity and quantity of each magnetically sorted T cell population. Each sorted fraction had its genomic DNA isolated and then quantified by UV absorbance on a Nanodrop 2000c. At the junction V is shortened by 0 bases and J by 1 base; bases outside the gene matches: 2. The CDR3 numbers 15 residues from cysteine through phenylalanine. The DNA shown is the 45-base CDR3, in frame from base 1. In the germline V gene, CDR1 corresponds to SGDLS and CDR2 to YYNGEE.

Using the deep immunoSEQ assay, multiplex PCR amplified TCR CDR3 regions from genomic DNA. Extracted genomic DNA from each cell subset was spread evenly across all wells of several immunoSEQ 96-well plates, with each plate serving as a replicate. For sorted subsets, roughly 200 ng of genomic DNA, equivalent to 25,000 to 35,000 T cell genomes, went into each replicate PCR. Purified libraries were quantified with a Qubit 3.0 fluorometer, sized on a Bioanalyzer 2100, and re-quantified with the KAPA Library Quantification kit. Every immunoSEQ 96-well plate was sequenced on a separate single-read 150-cycle Illumina NextSeq 550 flow cell. From the authors' description of their analysis: Because the immunoSEQ output included only junctional sequences and no quality scores, the filtering could not be the same as the filtering used for full-length reads. To assign V/J genes and CDR3, sequences were annotated using PyIR, a Python wrapper for IgBLAST v1.9, with IMGT germline references. Reads were removed for weak V/J assignments (E-value above 1e-6), missing CDR3, stop codons, out-of-frame junctions, or ambiguous translated residues. V3J clonotypes were defined as sequences sharing the same inferred V gene, J gene, and CDR3 amino acid sequence. The percentage overlap between two repertoires was calculated by dividing the number of shared unique clonotypes by the size of the smaller repertoire. Three approaches were used to assess repertoire richness: RTK rarefaction, the Chao1 estimator, and Recon v2.1 estimates of unobserved clonotypes. Generation probabilities were computed with OLGA for all TCRbeta clonotypes obtained by the gDNA method from a handful of donors. TCRdb took over this immuneACCESS table, retaining in-frame rearrangements with V and J assigned. Such tables are incomplete; in checked studies, under half of the missing clones stem from an unresolved V gene, and the remainder is unexplained. The D gene and trimming were derived from the DNA, and the V and J assignments and clone size from that table. The sample table holds about 380,000 clones, of which about 97% were seen once. Around 0.3% of the sample goes to the ten largest clones.

This TCR was recovered from a man between 25 and 39 years old in good health. The sample comprised memory CD8+ T cells sorted from blood. Read against the paper, the sample's cell subset or site label means: CD45RO+ cells pooled with CCR7-negative TemRA cells. The chain joins TRBV9 to TRBJ2-7; a stretch of 9 junction bases matches TRBD1. At the DNA level, the sequence is TGTGCCAGCAGCGTAGAAGGACAGGGGTCCTACGAGCAGTACTTC. It specifies CASSVEGQGSYEQYF.